This is a list of T cell receptor beta chains from one sample in a study of T cell changes during pregnancy in multiple sclerosis. Sequencing used immunoSEQ multiplex PCR; TCRdb keeps in-frame clones, though not all of them. This sample has approximately 83,000 clones, with 90% to 95% found just once. Specimen: peripheral blood, collected in the third trimester of pregnancy. These receptors all come from a female donor with multiple sclerosis, enrolled in a pregnancy study. Each CDR3 is given with its conserved first and last residue. The D gene is left open where the match is weak. For some rows the clone size is stated as once, few or many, or as a class when expanded; others skip it.

19,.,TRBJ2-3,TRBD1,TRBV14,CASSQAGTGVWRGTDTQYF,TGTGCCAGCAGCCAAGCCGGGACAGGGGTTTGGCGAGGCACAGATACGCAGTATTTT
13,.,TRBJ1-1,.,TRBV6-5,CASRKTVITEAFF,TGTGCCAGCAGGAAAACGGTAATCACTGAAGCTTTCTTT
13,.,TRBJ2-7,TRBD2,TRBV11-3,CASSQTSSYEQYF,TGTGCCAGCAGCCAGACTAGCAGCTACGAGCAGTACTTC
11,.,TRBJ2-7,.,TRBV18,CASQGDDEQYF,TGTGCCAGTCAGGGTGACGACGAGCAGTACTTC
14,.,TRBJ2-7,TRBD2,TRBV28,CASSPGLAVYEQYF,TGTGCCAGCAGTCCGGGACTAGCGGTTTACGAGCAGTACTTC
16,.,TRBJ2-4,TRBD2,TRBV15,CATSSERGLAQNIQYF,TGTGCCACCAGCAGCGAACGGGGACTAGCACAAAACATTCAGTACTTC
15,.,TRBJ2-7,TRBD2,TRBV5-1,CASSLETSGRYEQYF,TGCGCCAGCAGCTTGGAGACTAGCGGGAGGTACGAGCAGTACTTC
13,.,TRBJ2-7,.,TRBV30,CAWSPRSPYEQYF,TGTGCCTGGAGTCCCCGGTCACCCTACGAGCAGTACTTC
15,once,TRBJ1-5,TRBD1,TRBV6-6,CASSRGTDSNQPQHF,TGTGCCAGCAGCCGAGGGACAGATAGCAATCAGCCCCAGCATTTT
13,.,TRBJ1-2,.,TRBV19,CASTSTGNYGYTF,TGTGCCAGTACCTCGACAGGCAACTATGGCTACACCTTC
16,once,TRBJ2-1,TRBD2,TRBV27,CASSGTSGASYNEQFF,TGTGCCAGCAGTGGGACTAGCGGGGCCTCCTACAATGAGCAGTTCTTC
18,.,TRBJ2-1,.,TRBV15,CATSRVLRLRSSYNEQFF,TGTGCCACCAGCAGAGTGTTGAGGCTCCGGAGCTCCTACAATGAGCAGTTCTTC
16,.,TRBJ2-2,TRBD2,TRBV5-1,CASSLKLAGNTGELFF,TGCGCCAGCAGCTTGAAACTAGCGGGGAACACCGGGGAGCTGTTTTTT
13,once,TRBJ2-1,TRBD1,TRBV29-1,CSVDKGAYNEQFF,TGCAGCGTTGATAAGGGGGCTTACAATGAGCAGTTCTTC
14,.,TRBJ1-4,.,TRBV6-5,CASSPGTSNEKLFF,TGTGCCAGCAGTCCCGGGACAAGTAATGAAAAACTGTTTTTT
13,.,TRBJ2-3,TRBD1,TRBV5-1,CASSRDRADTQYF,TGCGCCAGCAGCAGGGACAGGGCAGATACGCAGTATTTT
13,.,TRBJ2-7,TRBD1,TRBV29-1,CSVVGQGAYEQYF,TGCAGCGTTGTTGGACAGGGGGCTTACGAGCAGTACTTC
13,.,TRBJ2-1,TRBD2,TRBV27,CASKAGRWNEQFF,TGTGCCAGCAAAGCGGGAAGATGGAATGAGCAGTTCTTC
19,.,TRBJ2-7,.,TRBV5-1,CASSSRDAVNKRSSYEQYF,TGCGCCAGCAGCTCACGCGATGCAGTTAATAAAAGGAGCTCCTACGAGCAGTACTTC
16,.,TRBJ2-7,TRBD1,TRBV2,CASTWVAGTVSYEQYF,TGTGCCAGCACGTGGGTGGCAGGGACAGTTTCCTACGAGCAGTACTTC
15,.,TRBJ2-7,.,TRBV9,CASSVGASSTYEQYF,TGTGCCAGCAGCGTAGGGGCTAGCAGCACCTACGAGCAGTACTTC
16,.,TRBJ2-7,TRBD2,TRBV7-2,CASSPVASGGFYEQYF,TGTGCCAGCAGCCCCGTCGCCTCGGGAGGTTTCTACGAGCAGTACTTC
14,.,TRBJ2-1,TRBD2,TRBV29-1,CSAETSGIGDEQFF,TGCAGCGCGGAGACTAGCGGGATTGGGGATGAGCAGTTCTTC
17,.,TRBJ2-3,.,TRBV25-1,CASSTHQGLVGTDTQYF,TGTGCCAGCAGTACACATCAGGGGTTGGTAGGCACAGATACGCAGTATTTT
17,once,TRBJ2-1,TRBD2,TRBV2,CASRGTSGRLTYNEQFF,TGTGCCAGCAGGGGGACTAGCGGGAGGCTAACCTACAATGAGCAGTTCTTC
13,.,TRBJ2-2,TRBD2,TRBV6-1,CASGLAGVGELFF,TGTGCCAGCGGGCTAGCGGGAGTTGGGGAGCTGTTTTTT
12,.,TRBJ2-3,.,TRBV5-6,CASSSVADTQYF,TGTGCCAGCAGCTCGGTAGCGGATACGCAGTATTTT
15,once,TRBJ1-2,TRBD1,TRBV28,CATRETGANLFGYTF,TGTGCCACTCGGGAGACAGGGGCGAACCTTTTTGGCTACACCTTC
15,once,TRBJ2-1,.,TRBV7-6,CASSLTLLASNEQFF,TGTGCCAGCAGCTTAACGTTATTAGCGAGCAATGAGCAGTTCTTC
16,.,TRBJ2-1,TRBD2,TRBV5-1,CASRAGTSGYYNEQFF,TGCGCCAGCAGAGCTGGGACTAGCGGGTACTACAATGAGCAGTTCTTC
18,.,TRBJ1-3,TRBD1,TRBV7-9,CASSLVLPRGPSGNTIYF,TGTGCCAGCAGCTTAGTTTTGCCCAGGGGGCCGTCTGGAAACACCATATATTTT
17,.,TRBJ2-3,.,TRBV7-9,CASSLTPQLDLTDTQYF,TGTGCCAGCAGCTTAACCCCGCAACTAGACCTCACAGATACGCAGTATTTT
15,.,TRBJ1-5,TRBD1,TRBV2,CASSTTGVSNQPQHF,TGTGCCAGCAGCACGACAGGGGTCAGCAATCAGCCCCAGCATTTT
17,.,TRBJ2-7,TRBD2,TRBV7-8,CASSLGGLAGRSYEQYF,TGTGCCAGCAGCTTAGGGGGACTAGCGGGAAGATCCTACGAGCAGTACTTC
15,.,TRBJ2-3,.,TRBV10-3,CAISESTRPTDTQYF,TGTGCCATCAGTGAGTCGACGAGGCCCACAGATACGCAGTATTTT
16,.,TRBJ2-3,TRBD2,TRBV7-2,CASSPQAGGLIDTQYF,TGTGCCAGCAGCCCGCAAGCGGGAGGGCTTATAGATACGCAGTATTTT
16,.,TRBJ2-3,TRBD1,TRBV7-9,CASSSGTTGGTDTQYF,TGTGCCAGCAGCTCGGGTACGACAGGGGGCACAGATACGCAGTATTTT
15,.,TRBJ2-5,.,TRBV28,CASSLRQLARETQYF,TGTGCCAGCAGTTTAAGGCAGCTAGCGAGGGAGACCCAGTACTTC
16,.,TRBJ2-7,TRBD2,TRBV18,CASSPLWSSGAGEQYF,TGTGCCAGCTCACCACTTTGGTCTAGCGGGGCTGGGGAGCAGTACTTC
16,once,TRBJ2-7,.,TRBV18,CASSPAVGSMIYEQYF,TGTGCCAGCTCACCAGCCGTCGGGTCTATGATATACGAGCAGTACTTC